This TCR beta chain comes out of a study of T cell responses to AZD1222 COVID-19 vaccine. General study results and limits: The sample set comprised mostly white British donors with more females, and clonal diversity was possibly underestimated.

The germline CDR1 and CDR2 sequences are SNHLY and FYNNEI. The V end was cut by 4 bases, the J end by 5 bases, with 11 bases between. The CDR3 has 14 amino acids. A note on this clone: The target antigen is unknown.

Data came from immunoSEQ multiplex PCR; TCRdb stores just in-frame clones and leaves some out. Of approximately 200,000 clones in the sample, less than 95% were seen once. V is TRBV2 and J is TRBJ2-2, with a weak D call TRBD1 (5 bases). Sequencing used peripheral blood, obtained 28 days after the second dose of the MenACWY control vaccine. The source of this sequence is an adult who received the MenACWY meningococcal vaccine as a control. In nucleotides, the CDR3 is TGTGCCAGCAGTGTAACAGGAGAGACCGGGGAGCTGTTTTTT. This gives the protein CASSVTGETGELFF.